A selection of T cell receptor beta chains follows, all from one sample in a study of cytomegalovirus exposure and HLA in healthy donors. The repertoire was sequenced with immunoSEQ multiplex PCR; TCRdb's copy has only in-frame clones and lacks some. The table records roughly 110,000 clones, under 80% of them present only once. The sample comprised PBMCs. The source is a man aged 55 to 70 in good health and CMV-seronegative. Both conserved end residues are part of each CDR3. A D gene is named only where the DNA matches it firmly. Not every row has a clone size; where given, it reads once, few, many or a size class.

J,V,length,D,size,CDR3,DNA
TRBJ1-6,TRBV12-5,15,.,.,CASGSNGGVPSPLHF,TGTGCTAGTGGTTCTAACGGGGGGGTCCCTTCACCCCTCCACTTT
TRBJ2-1,TRBV9,17,TRBD1,.,CASSVDTGGGSYNEQFF,TGTGCCAGCAGCGTAGACACAGGGGGCGGTTCCTACAATGAGCAGTTCTTC
TRBJ2-2,TRBV9,15,TRBD1,.,CASSVGDRASGELFF,TGTGCCAGCAGCGTAGGGGACAGGGCCTCCGGGGAGCTGTTTTTT
TRBJ2-7,TRBV6-6,12,.,.,CASSDKAYEQYF,TGTGCCAGTTCAGATAAAGCCTACGAGCAGTACTTC
TRBJ2-1,TRBV10-3,14,TRBD2,.,CAISAGGSYNEQFF,TGTGCCATCAGTGCGGGGGGCTCCTACAATGAGCAGTTCTTC
TRBJ1-2,TRBV7-2,14,.,once,CASSLEIEDYGYTF,TGTGCCAGCAGCTTAGAGATAGAAGACTATGGCTACACCTTC
TRBJ2-1,TRBV5-6,18,TRBD2,.,CASSLRSGGAGSYNEQFF,TGTGCCAGCAGCTTGCGTAGCGGGGGGGCCGGCTCCTACAATGAGCAGTTCTTC
TRBJ2-3,TRBV19,13,.,few,CASRQPSTDTQYF,TGTGCCAGCCGACAGCCCAGCACAGATACGCAGTATTTT
TRBJ1-6,TRBV6-5,15,.,.,CASSYSRQQRSPLHF,TGTGCCAGCAGTTACTCGAGGCAGCAAAGATCACCCCTCCACTTT
TRBJ2-7,TRBV11-2,14,TRBD1,few,CASSPGTATYEQYF,TGTGCCAGCAGCCCTGGGACAGCCACCTACGAGCAGTACTTC
TRBJ2-2,TRBV5-1,16,TRBD1,.,CASSSRTGGNTGELFF,TGCGCCAGCAGCTCTCGGACAGGGGGGAACACCGGGGAGCTGTTTTTT
TRBJ1-3,TRBV7-2,15,.,.,CASSFGSFSGNTIYF,TGTGCCAGCAGCTTTGGGAGCTTCTCTGGAAACACCATATATTTT
TRBJ1-3,TRBV30,14,.,.,CAWSDTGSGNTIYF,TGTGCCTGGAGTGATACAGGCTCTGGAAACACCATATATTTT
TRBJ1-1,TRBV15,15,.,few,CATSPLGGLNTEAFF,TGTGCCACCAGTCCCTTGGGGGGATTGAACACTGAAGCTTTCTTT
TRBJ2-7,TRBV5-4,15,TRBD1,.,CASSLEQGRTYEQYF,TGTGCCAGCAGCTTGGAACAGGGGAGAACCTACGAGCAGTACTTC
TRBJ1-1,TRBV2,14,TRBD1,.,CASGTGTPNTEAFF,TGTGCCAGCGGGACAGGGACCCCTAACACTGAAGCTTTCTTT
TRBJ2-3,TRBV30,14,.,.,CAWSVGQTTDTQYF,TGTGCCTGGAGTGTCGGACAGACTACAGATACGCAGTATTTT
TRBJ2-5,TRBV7-3,13,TRBD2,.,CASSSGGIETQYF,TGTGCCAGCAGCAGCGGGGGGATCGAGACCCAGTACTTC
TRBJ2-2,TRBV9,14,.,.,CASRVTTNTGELFF,TGTGCCAGCCGGGTTACAACGAACACCGGGGAGCTGTTTTTT
TRBJ1-6,TRBV5-6,16,TRBD1,.,CASSFYNTGVSSPLHF,TGTGCCAGCAGCTTCTATAACACAGGGGTTTCTTCACCCCTCCACTTT
TRBJ1-2,TRBV4-1,14,.,.,CASSQTQGWYGYTF,TGCGCCAGCAGCCAAACGCAGGGGTGGTATGGCTACACCTTC
TRBJ2-3,TRBV25-1,16,.,.,CASSDPEALSTDTQYF,TGTGCCAGCAGTGACCCCGAGGCCCTTAGCACAGATACGCAGTATTTT
TRBJ2-1,TRBV29-1,13,TRBD2,.,CSVKTSGGGEQFF,TGCAGCGTTAAGACTAGCGGGGGGGGAGAGCAGTTCTTC
TRBJ2-5,TRBV5-1,14,.,.,CASSLGAIQETQYF,TGCGCCAGCAGCTTGGGGGCCATTCAAGAGACCCAGTACTTC
TRBJ1-4,TRBV7-9,16,TRBD1,.,CASSLGSGTGYEKLFF,TGTGCCAGCAGCTTAGGATCCGGGACAGGGTATGAAAAACTGTTTTTT
TRBJ1-4,TRBV6-6,15,TRBD1,.,CASSFRRGQGEKLFF,TGTGCCAGCAGTTTTCGGAGGGGACAGGGAGAAAAACTGTTTTTT
TRBJ2-7,TRBV5-1,14,TRBD1,.,CASSLQTGTAEQYF,TGCGCCAGCAGCTTGCAGACAGGGACCGCCGAGCAGTACTTC
TRBJ1-4,TRBV6-1,15,TRBD1,.,CASSEVHRGQGKLFF,TGTGCCAGCAGTGAAGTCCACAGGGGCCAGGGGAAACTGTTTTTT
TRBJ2-2,TRBV4-2,15,TRBD2,.,CASSQSFSGSKELFF,TGTGCCAGCAGCCAAAGTTTTAGCGGGAGCAAGGAGCTGTTTTTT
TRBJ2-1,TRBV7-2,13,.,.,CASSFPRVHEQFF,TGTGCCAGCAGCTTCCCCCGGGTCCATGAGCAGTTCTTC
TRBJ2-7,TRBV6-5,15,.,.,CASSYSKGAVHEQYF,TGTGCCAGCAGTTACTCGAAAGGCGCGGTCCACGAGCAGTACTTC
TRBJ2-3,TRBV2,15,TRBD1,.,CASTIDRGSTDTQYF,TGTGCCAGCACCATTGACAGGGGAAGCACAGATACGCAGTATTTT
TRBJ1-2,TRBV6-5,14,.,.,CASSYGPPEAALTF,TGTGCCAGCAGTTACGGGCCTCCGGAGGCAGCCTTGACCTTC
TRBJ1-2,TRBV19,12,.,.,CASSLTAYGYTF,TGTGCCAGTAGTTTGACAGCCTATGGCTACACCTTC
TRBJ1-1,TRBV28,13,.,.,CASSLGGGGEAFF,TGTGCCAGCAGTTTAGGGGGGGGCGGCGAAGCTTTCTTT
TRBJ1-6,TRBV5-1,17,TRBD1,.,CASSLGGQGSYNSPLHF,TGCGCCAGCAGCTTGGGTGGACAGGGTTCCTATAATTCACCCCTCCACTTT
TRBJ2-1,TRBV6-1,15,.,.,CASTQWWAEYNEQFF,TGTGCCAGCACCCAATGGTGGGCAGAATACAATGAGCAGTTCTTC
TRBJ2-3,TRBV4-3,17,TRBD2,.,CASSQSQASGSTDTQYF,TGCGCCAGCAGCCAAAGTCAGGCTAGCGGTAGCACAGATACGCAGTATTTT
TRBJ2-3,TRBV4-2,17,.,.,CASSQDWAGRSTDTQYF,TGTGCCAGCAGCCAAGACTGGGCGGGCCGAAGCACAGATACGCAGTATTTT
TRBJ2-3,TRBV6-6,15,TRBD1,.,CASTPRTGATDTQYF,TGTGCCAGCACCCCTCGGACAGGGGCCACAGATACGCAGTATTTT
TRBJ1-2,TRBV7-9,14,.,.,CASSPGDRGTGYTF,TGTGCCAGCAGCCCAGGGGACCGAGGGACAGGCTACACCTTC
TRBJ1-1,TRBV7-8,14,TRBD1,once,CASSQQGRPTEAFF,TGTGCCAGCAGCCAACAGGGGCGGCCCACTGAAGCTTTCTTT
TRBJ1-6,TRBV4-1,15,.,.,CASSQEGASGGELHF,TGCGCCAGCAGCCAAGAAGGTGCCTCCGGGGGGGAGCTCCACTTT
TRBJ2-3,TRBV28,12,.,.,CASRGTGHTQYF,TGTGCCAGCAGGGGTACAGGTCATACGCAGTATTTT
TRBJ2-3,TRBV5-4,12,.,.,CASSFLEDTQYF,TGTGCCAGCAGCTTTTTAGAGGATACGCAGTATTTT
TRBJ1-1,TRBV19,14,.,.,CASSITEMNTEAFF,TGTGCCAGTAGTATAACAGAGATGAACACTGAAGCTTTCTTT
TRBJ2-1,TRBV5-1,15,TRBD2,.,CASSNGTSGYNEQFF,TGCGCCAGCAGCAACGGGACTAGCGGTTACAATGAGCAGTTCTTC
TRBJ2-1,TRBV10-3,13,.,few,CAIRGGDYNEQFF,TGTGCCATCAGGGGGGGTGACTACAATGAGCAGTTCTTC
TRBJ2-3,TRBV7-8,16,.,.,CASSLVGGFGTDTQYF,TGTGCCAGCAGCTTAGTTGGAGGGTTCGGCACAGATACGCAGTATTTT
TRBJ2-5,TRBV7-3,16,TRBD2,.,CASSPVVAGTIETQYF,TGTGCCAGCAGCCCCGTGGTAGCGGGGACCATAGAGACCCAGTACTTC
TRBJ2-1,TRBV4-3,16,TRBD2,.,CASSQEGGGDYNEQFF,TGCGCCAGCAGCCAAGAGGGCGGGGGGGACTACAATGAGCAGTTCTTC
TRBJ2-1,TRBV6-1,15,.,.,CASTPPGVGYNEQFF,TGTGCCAGCACCCCGCCGGGTGTTGGGTACAATGAGCAGTTCTTC
TRBJ2-1,TRBV4-2,16,TRBD2,once,CASSQGQAGGSHEQFF,TGTGCCAGCAGCCAAGGACAAGCGGGGGGCTCCCATGAGCAGTTCTTC